The 10 T cell receptor beta chains below were found in one sample sequenced in a study of blood T cell repertoires in COVID-19. The table came from immunoSEQ multiplex PCR; TCRdb's copy has only in-frame clones and leaves some out. The sample carries approximately 120,000 clones, roughly 90% recorded once. Sequenced: peripheral blood. The receptor set was obtained from a woman older than 75 with acute or convalescent COVID-19.

This chain joins TRBV3-1 (or the pseudogene TRBV3-2) and TRBJ1-3, with 7 bases lining up with TRBD1. The CDR3 sequence is 16 residues long. V lost 1 base to trimming and J lost 2 bases; unmatched junction nucleotides: 5. Germline V gene lookup returns CDR1 LGHDT and CDR2 YNNKEL (reference sequence). The CDR3 loop is CASSQVHTGAGNTIYF. CDR3 nucleotides: TGTGCCAGCAGCCAAGTTCATACAGGGGCTGGAAACACCATATATTTT.

This clone is a singleton in its sample. The J gene is TRBJ1-2, the V gene TRBV2; 7 bases map to TRBD1. The germline gives CDR1 SNHLY, CDR2 FYNNEI. V lost 6 bases and J lost 4; bases outside the gene matches: 8. This CDR3 spans 14 amino acids. This CDR3 reads CASSRNDRVYGYTF. The CDR3, as DNA: TGTGCCAGCAGCCGCAATGACAGGGTCTATGGCTACACCTTC.

The J gene is TRBJ1-2, the V gene TRBV14; TRBD1 aligns across 9 bases. J was trimmed by 5 bases and V by 3 bases; bases with no gene match: 7. Germline V gene data show CDR1 as SGHDN and CDR2 as FVKESK. CDR3 length equals 15 residues. CDR3 nucleotides: TGTGCCAGCAGCCACGGGACAGGGAAATATTATGGCTACACCTTC. Protein: CASSHGTGKYYGYTF.

The chain is built from TRBV5-4 and TRBJ1-1, with D possibly TRBD1 on 6 matching bases. CDR1 is SGHNT, CDR2 YYREEE, per germline (reference sequence). The CDR3 totals 14 residues. Trimming took 3 bases from V and 0 from J, leaving 9 bases between them. The CDR3 sequence: CASSSGQLNTEAFF. The CDR3 region has the DNA TGTGCCAGCAGCTCGGGACAACTGAACACTGAAGCTTTCTTT.

The chain links TRBV6-5 to TRBJ1-1; 7 positions match TRBD1. The CDR3 spans 14 residues. The germline gives CDR1 MNHEY, CDR2 SVGAGI. The V gene end was trimmed by 8 bases and the J gene end by 6 bases; junction bases not matched to a gene: 12. As DNA, the CDR3 is TGTGCCAGCCTACGACAGGGCGGAAGTTCTGAAGCTTTCTTT. Translated: CASLRQGGSSEAFF.

The V call is TRBV4-2, the J call TRBJ1-6, with 9 bases fitting TRBD1. From germline, CDR1 is LGHNA and CDR2 YNFKEQ. Trimming at V came to 0 bases and at J to 16 bases, leaving 10 bases not matched to a gene. This CDR3 is 15 amino acids long. The CDR3 reads CASSQEAGQGSSLHF. The DNA of the CDR3 is TGTGCCAGCAGCCAAGAGGCGGGACAGGGAAGTTCACTCCACTTT.

CDR3 amino acids: CASSFRGRQTEAFF. Here the CDR3 DNA reads TGTGCCAGCAGCTTCAGGGGGCGCCAAACTGAAGCTTTCTTT. The chain is built from TRBV5-4 and TRBJ1-1, with 8 bases that match TRBD1. The trim removed 2 bases at V and 5 bases at J, leaving 5 bases unmatched. Germline V lookup: CDR1 SGHNT, CDR2 YYREEE (reference sequence). The CDR3 consists of 14 residues.

V and J are TRBV7-2 and TRBJ2-5; 8 bases agree with TRBD2. Trimming cost V 2 bases and J 1 base; bases outside gene matches: 3. Germline V gene lookup returns CDR1 SGHTA and CDR2 FQGNSA. This CDR3 comprises 15 residues. The CDR3 reads CASSLLAGPQETQYF. CDR3 bases: TGTGCCAGCAGCTTATTAGCGGGACCCCAAGAGACCCAGTACTTC.

The rearrangement uses TRBV11-1 and TRBJ2-7; possibly TRBD1 for D (5 bases). V lost 2 bases, J lost 5 bases, and 10 bases lay in between. This CDR3 has 13 amino acids. Looked up from germline, CDR1 is SGHAT and CDR2 is FQDESV (reference sequence). The CDR3: CASSLYSTDEQYF. In DNA, the CDR3 is TGTGCCAGCAGCTTATATTCGACAGACGAGCAGTACTTC. Full variable domain (rest looked up from reference TRBV11-1 and TRBJ2-7): EAEVAQSPRYKITEKSQAVAFWCDPISGHATLYWYRQILGQGPELLVQFQDESVVDDSQLPKDRFSAERLKGVDSTLKIQPAELGDSAMYLCASSLYSTDEQYFGPGTRLTVT.

The chain combines TRBV7-2 with TRBJ1-2; D unresolved. The germline V and J ends were trimmed by 5 bases and 2 bases, with 15 bases remaining between them. CDR3 length equals 15 residues. The germline CDR1 and CDR2 sequences are SGHTA and FQGNSA. The CDR3 region has the DNA TGTGCCAGCAGCCCCCTTTTGACGGGAAACTATGGCTACACCTTC. It is translated as CASSPLLTGNYGYTF. Looking up the rest from reference TRBV7-2 and TRBJ1-2 gives the full variable domain: GAGVSQSPSNKVTEKGKDVELRCDPISGHTALYWYRQSLGQGLEFLIYFQGNSAPDKSGLPSDRFSAERTGGSVSTLTIQRTQQEDSAVYLCASSPLLTGNYGYTFGSGTRLTVV.